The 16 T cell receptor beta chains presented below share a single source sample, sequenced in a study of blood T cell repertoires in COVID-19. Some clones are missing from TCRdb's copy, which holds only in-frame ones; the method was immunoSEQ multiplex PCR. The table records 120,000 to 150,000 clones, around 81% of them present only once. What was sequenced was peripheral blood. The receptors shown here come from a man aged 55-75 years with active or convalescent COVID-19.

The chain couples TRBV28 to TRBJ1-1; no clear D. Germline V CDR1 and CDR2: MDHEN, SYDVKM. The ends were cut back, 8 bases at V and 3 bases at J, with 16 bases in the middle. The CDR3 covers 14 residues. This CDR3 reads CASGLRAVHTEAFF. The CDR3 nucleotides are TGTGCCAGCGGCCTGAGGGCAGTGCACACTGAAGCTTTCTTT.

The CDR3 bases are TGTGCCAGCAGTCCCCCGGGACAGCCCCAGCATTTT. It is translated as CASSPPGQPQHF. The V and J genes are TRBV6-6 and TRBJ1-5, with D uncertain. CDR1 is MNHNY and CDR2 is SVGAGI in the germline V gene (reference sequence). This CDR3 spans 12 amino acids. V gave up 5 bases and J gave up 7 bases, with 9 bases separating them.

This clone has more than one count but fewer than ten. In nucleotides, the CDR3 is TGTGCCAGCAGCCAATACAGGGGTTGGAACTATGGCTACACCTTC. Its translation: CASSQYRGWNYGYTF. V gene TRBV14 combines with J gene TRBJ1-2; 7 nucleotides line up with TRBD1. V lost 2 bases and J lost 2; bases outside the gene matches: 5. This CDR3 has 15 residues. Looked up from germline, CDR1 is SGHDN and CDR2 is FVKESK.

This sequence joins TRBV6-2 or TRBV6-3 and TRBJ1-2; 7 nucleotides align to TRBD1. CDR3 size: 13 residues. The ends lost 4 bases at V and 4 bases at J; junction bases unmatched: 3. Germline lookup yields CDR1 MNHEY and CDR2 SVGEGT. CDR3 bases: TGTGCCAGCAGTTCCGGACAGGCCTATGGCTACACCTTC. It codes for CASSSGQAYGYTF.

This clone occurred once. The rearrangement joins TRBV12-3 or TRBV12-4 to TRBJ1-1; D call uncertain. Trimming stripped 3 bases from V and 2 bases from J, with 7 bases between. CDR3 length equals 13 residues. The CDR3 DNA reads TGTGCCAGCAGTTTTAAGAGAAACACTGAAGCTTTCTTT. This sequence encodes CASSFKRNTEAFF.

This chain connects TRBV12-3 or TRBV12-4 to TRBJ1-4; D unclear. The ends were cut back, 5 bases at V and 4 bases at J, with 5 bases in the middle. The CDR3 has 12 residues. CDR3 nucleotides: TGTGCCAGCAGTCCCTATAATGAAAAACTGTTTTTT. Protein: CASSPYNEKLFF.

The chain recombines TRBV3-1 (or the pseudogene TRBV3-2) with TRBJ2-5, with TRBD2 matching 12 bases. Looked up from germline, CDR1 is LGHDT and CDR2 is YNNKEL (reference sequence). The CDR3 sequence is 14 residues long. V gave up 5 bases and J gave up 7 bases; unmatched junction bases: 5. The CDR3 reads CASSSTSGRGTQYF. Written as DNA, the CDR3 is TGTGCCAGCAGCTCGACTAGCGGGAGAGGGACCCAGTACTTC.

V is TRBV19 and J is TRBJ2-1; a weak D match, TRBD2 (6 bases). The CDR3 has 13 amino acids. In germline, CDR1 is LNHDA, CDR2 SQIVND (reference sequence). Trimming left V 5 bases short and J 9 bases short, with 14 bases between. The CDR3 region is CASSPQTRGEQFF. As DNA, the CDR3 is TGTGCCAGTAGTCCTCAGACTAGAGGTGAGCAGTTCTTC.

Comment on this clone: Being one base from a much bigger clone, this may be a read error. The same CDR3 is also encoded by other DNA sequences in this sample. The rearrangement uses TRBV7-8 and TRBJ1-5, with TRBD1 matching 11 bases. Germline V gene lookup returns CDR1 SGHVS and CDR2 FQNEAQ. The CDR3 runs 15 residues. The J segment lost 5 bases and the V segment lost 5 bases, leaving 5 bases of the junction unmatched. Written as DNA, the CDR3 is TGTGCCAGCAGCCGAGAGGGACAGGGGGATCAGCCCCAGCATTTT. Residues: CASSREGQGDQPQHF.

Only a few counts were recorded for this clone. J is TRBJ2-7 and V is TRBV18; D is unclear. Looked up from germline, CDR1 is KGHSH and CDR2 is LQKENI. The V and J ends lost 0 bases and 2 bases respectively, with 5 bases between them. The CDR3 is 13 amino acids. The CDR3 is CASSPPVAYEQYF. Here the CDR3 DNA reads TGTGCCAGCTCACCACCGGTAGCCTACGAGCAGTACTTC.

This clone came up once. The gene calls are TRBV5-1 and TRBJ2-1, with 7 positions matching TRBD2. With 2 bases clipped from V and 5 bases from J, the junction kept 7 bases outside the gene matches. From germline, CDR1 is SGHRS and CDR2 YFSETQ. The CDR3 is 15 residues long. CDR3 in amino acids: CASSFGLAENNEQFF. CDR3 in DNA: TGCGCCAGCAGCTTTGGCCTAGCGGAAAACAATGAGCAGTTCTTC.

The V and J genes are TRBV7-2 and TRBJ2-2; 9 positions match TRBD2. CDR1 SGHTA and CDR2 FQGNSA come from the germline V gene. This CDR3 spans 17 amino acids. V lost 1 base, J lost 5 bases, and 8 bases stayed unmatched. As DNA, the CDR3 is TGTGCCAGCAGCTTAGAGGGACTAGCCGGAGTAACCGGGGAGCTGTTTTTT. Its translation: CASSLEGLAGVTGELFF.

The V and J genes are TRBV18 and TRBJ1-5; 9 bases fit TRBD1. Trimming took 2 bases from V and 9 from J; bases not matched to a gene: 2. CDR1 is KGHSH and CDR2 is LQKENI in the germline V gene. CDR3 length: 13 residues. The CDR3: CASSPNRGRPQHF. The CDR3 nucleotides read TGTGCCAGCTCACCAAACAGGGGGCGGCCCCAGCATTTT.

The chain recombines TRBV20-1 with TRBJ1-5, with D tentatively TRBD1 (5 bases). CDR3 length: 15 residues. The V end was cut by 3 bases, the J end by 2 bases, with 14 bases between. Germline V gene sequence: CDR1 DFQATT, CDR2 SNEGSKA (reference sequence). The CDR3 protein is CSASTGVRGNQPQHF. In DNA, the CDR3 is TGCAGTGCTAGTACGGGGGTGAGGGGCAATCAGCCCCAGCATTTT.

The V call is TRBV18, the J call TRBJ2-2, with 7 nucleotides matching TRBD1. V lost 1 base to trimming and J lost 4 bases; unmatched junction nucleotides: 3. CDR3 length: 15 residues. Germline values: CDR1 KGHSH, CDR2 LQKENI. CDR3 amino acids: CASSPQRQGTGELFF. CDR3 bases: TGTGCCAGCTCACCACAGCGACAGGGCACCGGGGAGCTGTTTTTT.

CDR3 sequence (DNA): TGTGCCAGCAGCGTAGAGGTCAGGGAAGAGACCCAGTACTTC. Protein sequence: CASSVEVREETQYF. This chain connects TRBV9 to TRBJ2-5, with D possibly being TRBD1 (5 bases). In germline, CDR1 is SGDLS, CDR2 YYNGEE. Trimming stripped 0 bases from V and 3 bases from J, with 9 bases between. The CDR3 spans 14 residues.